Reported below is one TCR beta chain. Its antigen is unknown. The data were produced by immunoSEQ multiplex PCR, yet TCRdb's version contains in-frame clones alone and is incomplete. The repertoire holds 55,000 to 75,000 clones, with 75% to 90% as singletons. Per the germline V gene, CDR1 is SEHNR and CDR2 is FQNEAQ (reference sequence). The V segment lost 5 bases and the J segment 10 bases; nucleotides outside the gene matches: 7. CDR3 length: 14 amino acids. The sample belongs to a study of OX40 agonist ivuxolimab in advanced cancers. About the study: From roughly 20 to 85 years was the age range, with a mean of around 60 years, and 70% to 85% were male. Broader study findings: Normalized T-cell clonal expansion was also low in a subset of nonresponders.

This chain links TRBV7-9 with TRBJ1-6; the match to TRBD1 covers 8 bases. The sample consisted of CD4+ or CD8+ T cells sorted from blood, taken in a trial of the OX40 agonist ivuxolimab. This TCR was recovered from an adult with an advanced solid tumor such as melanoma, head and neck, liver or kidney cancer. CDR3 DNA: TGTGCCAGCAGCACCGGGACAGGTTACTCACCCCTCCACTTT. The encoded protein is CASSTGTGYSPLHF.